The 25 T cell receptor beta chains in this list originate from one sample, sequenced in a study of shared clonotypes between healthy human individuals. Repertoires were generated with immunoSEQ multiplex PCR, while TCRdb's copy carries only in-frame clones and drops some. Found here are some 2.1 million clones, around 95% of them singletons; the top ten hold 1.5% to 2%. Positive CCR7 selection of CD45RO-negative cells yielded the naive CD8 cells, and terminally differentiated effector memory CD45RA+ cells were excluded. The specimen sequenced was naive CD8+ T cells from PBMCs. These receptors came from a man younger than 30 in good health. Some clones in this sample may be carry-over from other donors' samples.

The J gene is TRBJ1-1, the V gene TRBV15; 11 bases are a match to TRBD1. This CDR3 has 13 residues. Germline CDR1 and CDR2: LNHNV and YYDKDF (reference sequence). V was clipped by 3 bases and J by 7 bases; unmatched bases: 1. The chain's CDR3 is CATSSGTGGEAFF. The CDR3 DNA reads TGTGCCACCAGCAGCGGGACAGGGGGTGAAGCTTTCTTT.

The chain joins TRBV6-1 to TRBJ2-7; 7 nucleotides agree with TRBD1. J lost 2 bases, V lost 2 bases, and 3 bases had no gene match. Germline lookup yields CDR1 MNHNS and CDR2 SASEGT. The CDR3 has 14 residues. The CDR3 DNA follows: TGTGCCAGCAGTGAATTTACAGGGGCCTACGAGCAGTACTTC. Amino acid sequence: CASSEFTGAYEQYF.

The rearrangement links TRBV7-9 to TRBJ2-7; weak D call: TRBD1 (6 bases). Germline lookup yields CDR1 SEHNR and CDR2 FQNEAQ (reference sequence). Trimming took 5 bases from V and 3 from J, leaving 14 bases between them. The CDR3 length is 14 residues. The CDR3 DNA reads as TGTGCCAGCAGCGTAGGGGGACGGATCTACGAGCAGTACTTC. Translation gives CASSVGGRIYEQYF.

This clone was seen just once. The V and J genes are TRBV7-8 and TRBJ2-1; the D gene could be TRBD1 or TRBD2 (6 bases each). Per the germline V gene, CDR1 is SGHVS and CDR2 is FQNEAQ. The CDR3 loop spans 18 amino acids. The ends were cut back, 5 bases at V and 5 bases at J, with 25 bases in the middle. As DNA, the CDR3 is TGTGCCAGCAGCCTTAGGCAATCCGGGAGAGGGACAAACAATGAGCAGTTCTTC. This sequence encodes CASSLRQSGRGTNNEQFF.

The chain links TRBV13 to TRBJ1-2, with 7 bases identical to TRBD1. With V trimmed by 4 bases and J by 6 bases, 11 bases remained unmatched. The CDR3 sequence is 15 residues long. Per the germline V gene, CDR1 is PRHDT and CDR2 is FYEKMQ (reference sequence). CDR3 amino acids: CASSSRTGQRDGYTF. In nucleotides, the CDR3 is TGTGCCAGCAGCTCAAGGACAGGACAACGCGATGGCTACACCTTC.

The V gene is TRBV2, the J gene TRBJ2-5; 7 bases align to TRBD1. Trimming cost V 2 bases and J 2 bases; bases outside gene matches: 5. The CDR3 has 15 residues. Germline values: CDR1 SNHLY, CDR2 FYNNEI. CDR3 sequence: CASSERGQPQETQYF. The CDR3 coding sequence is TGTGCCAGCAGTGAACGGGGACAGCCTCAAGAGACCCAGTACTTC.

The chain recombines TRBV5-1 with TRBJ2-5, with D hard to call. The J call may be mistaken, given a closer DNA end match to TRBJ2-7. This CDR3 is built from 11 residues. Germline V gene data show CDR1 as SGHRS and CDR2 as YFSETQ. Written as DNA, the CDR3 is TGCGCCAGCAGCCCTTCCTACGAGCAGTACTTC. Translated, it gives CASSPSYEQYF.

The chain recombines TRBV5-1 with TRBJ2-5, with TRBD1 matching 7 bases. The CDR3 runs to 15 residues. Trimming cost V 4 bases and J 9 bases; bases outside gene matches: 15. CDR1 and CDR2 (germline): SGHRS, YFSETQ. The CDR3 coding sequence is TGCGCCAGCAGCCACTGGACAGGAACCCCCTGGCCCCAGTACTTC. As protein: CASSHWTGTPWPQYF.

The genes are TRBV5-1 and TRBJ2-7, with 9 bases identical to TRBD1. The CDR3 sequence is 14 residues long. Germline values: CDR1 SGHRS, CDR2 YFSETQ. V lost 4 bases, J lost 4 bases, and 6 bases stayed unmatched. This chain's CDR3 is CASSPGTGRYEQYF. In nucleotides, the CDR3 is TGCGCCAGCAGCCCTGGGACAGGGAGGTACGAGCAGTACTTC.

On this clone: The same CDR3 is also encoded by other DNA sequences in this sample. The V call is TRBV9, the J call TRBJ2-7; D call uncertain. CDR3 length: 13 amino acids. With 4 bases removed from V and 3 bases from J, the gap between germline ends came to 11 bases. The germline V gene has CDR1 SGDLS and CDR2 YYNGEE. CDR3 nucleotide sequence: TGTGCCAGCAGCCCGGGTTCGGGCTACGAGCAGTACTTC. As protein: CASSPGSGYEQYF.

This clone was counted between two and nine times. The chain employs TRBV5-1 and TRBJ1-1, with TRBD1 matching over 8 bases. The CDR3 extends over 14 amino acids. Trimming took 7 bases from V and 1 from J; bases not matched to a gene: 6. Per germline, CDR1 SGHRS and CDR2 YFSETQ. The CDR3 sequence: CASSWTGPNTEAFF. The CDR3 DNA reads TGCGCCAGCTCGTGGACAGGGCCGAACACTGAAGCTTTCTTT.

The chain links TRBV27 to TRBJ1-4; possibly TRBD1 for D (6 bases). Germline CDR1 MNHEY, CDR2 SMNVEV (reference sequence). The CDR3 has 17 amino acids. Trimming stripped 7 bases from V and 7 bases from J, with 25 bases between. The CDR3 loop reads CASKLRPVGARTEKLFF. DNA of the CDR3: TGTGCCAGCAAACTGCGGCCGGTGGGGGCTCGTACTGAAAAACTGTTTTTT. The full variable domain, with the rest looked up from reference TRBV27 and TRBJ1-4, is EAQVTQNPRYLITVTGKKLTVTCSQNMNHEYMSWYRQDPGLGLRQIYYSMNVEVTDKGDVPEGYKVSRKEKRNFPLILESPSPNQTSLYFCASKLRPVGARTEKLFFGSGTQLSVL.

This sequence joins TRBV15 and TRBJ2-4; perhaps D is TRBD1 or TRBD2 (5 bases each). The V end was cut by 0 bases, the J end by 7 bases, with 16 bases between. The CDR3 extends over 16 amino acids. Per germline, CDR1 LNHNV and CDR2 YYDKDF (reference sequence). The CDR3, as DNA: TGTGCCACCAGCAGAGAGTTCGGGACCGCCGGGAACATTCAGTACTTC. As protein: CATSREFGTAGNIQYF. Drawing the rest from reference TRBV15 and TRBJ2-4, the complete variable domain is DAMVIQNPRYQVTQFGKPVTLSCSQTLNHNVMYWYQQKSSQAPKLLFHYYDKDFNNEADTPDNFQSRRPNTSFCFLDIRSPGLGDTAMYLCATSREFGTAGNIQYFGAGTRLSVL.

A word on this clone: Additional DNA sequences in this sample encode the identical CDR3. The V and J genes are TRBV28 and TRBJ2-3, with 9 bases matching TRBD2. This CDR3 comprises 16 residues. V shed 3 bases and J 0 bases; nucleotides not matched to a gene: 4. Germline assignment: CDR1 MDHEN and CDR2 SYDVKM. CDR3 loop: CASSLVLAGSTDTQYF. As DNA, the CDR3 is TGTGCCAGCAGTTTGGTCCTAGCGGGGAGCACAGATACGCAGTATTTT.

In this sample, this clone turned up once. The chain couples TRBV28 to TRBJ1-2; D is ambiguous. The CDR3 has 11 amino acids. V lost 5 bases and J lost 10, with 11 bases in between. Germline loops: CDR1 MDHEN, CDR2 SYDVKM. The CDR3 sequence is CASSDDIAYTF. CDR3 in DNA: TGTGCCAGCAGTGACGACATCGCCTACACCTTC.

Only a few counts were recorded for this clone. The V call is TRBV30, the J call TRBJ1-1; 9 nucleotides align to TRBD1. Trimming took 0 bases from V and 1 from J; bases not matched to a gene: 9. The CDR3 runs to 17 residues. From germline, CDR1 is GTSNPN and CDR2 SVGIG (reference sequence). The CDR3 is CAWSVLDRGNGNTEAFF. CDR3 DNA: TGTGCCTGGAGTGTACTTGACAGGGGGAATGGGAACACTGAAGCTTTCTTT.

The sample holds one count of this clone. J is TRBJ2-7 and V is TRBV10-3, with TRBD2 matching 7 bases. Germline V lookup: CDR1 ENHRY, CDR2 SYGVKD. The CDR3 has 14 amino acids. J lost 3 bases, V lost 4 bases, and 6 bases had no gene match. The CDR3 here is CAISGAGTIYEQYF. Here the CDR3 DNA reads TGTGCCATCAGTGGGGCCGGGACTATCTACGAGCAGTACTTC.

This rearrangement joins TRBV6-4 to TRBJ2-3; tentatively, D is TRBD2 (5 bases). V was cut by 6 bases and J by 0 bases, with 16 bases left in between. The CDR3 extends over 16 amino acids. The germline V gene has CDR1 MRHNA and CDR2 SNTAGT. CDR3 DNA sequence: TGTGCCAGCAGCGCACTAGAGTACTCTAGCACAGATACGCAGTATTTT. Translated: CASSALEYSSTDTQYF.

The chain has TRBV5-1 and TRBJ2-1, with a possible D match to TRBD2 (5 bases). Trimming removed 1 base at V and 0 bases at J, with 17 bases between. Germline V gene sequence: CDR1 SGHRS, CDR2 YFSETQ. The CDR3 contains 18 residues. The CDR3 loop reads CASSLRLTTRSSYNEQFF. The CDR3 nucleotides are TGCGCCAGCAGCTTGAGGCTGACTACCCGAAGCTCCTACAATGAGCAGTTCTTC.

This sequence joins TRBV7-9 and TRBJ2-5, with 9 bases lining up with TRBD1. CDR1 and CDR2 (germline): SEHNR, FQNEAQ (reference sequence). Trimming removed 4 bases from V and 5 bases from J; junction bases left unmatched: 11. This CDR3 has 16 residues. DNA of the CDR3: TGTGCCAGCAGCTCGGACCGACAGGGGGGGAAGGAGACCCAGTACTTC. The encoded protein is CASSSDRQGGKETQYF.

The chain is built from TRBV7-9 and TRBJ2-1; TRBD2 aligns across 12 bases. J gave up 4 bases and V 4 bases, and 5 bases lay outside the gene matches. Germline V gene lookup returns CDR1 SEHNR and CDR2 FQNEAQ (reference sequence). The CDR3 covers 16 residues. The CDR3 nucleotides are TGTGCCAGCAGCTCCAGACTAGCGGGAGATTACAATGAGCAGTTCTTC. Protein sequence: CASSSRLAGDYNEQFF.

This clone has only a few counts. V and J are TRBV19 and TRBJ1-5, with 7 bases matching TRBD1. J was trimmed by 1 base and V by 7 bases; bases with no gene match: 7. CDR1 is LNHDA and CDR2 is SQIVND in the germline V gene (reference sequence). This CDR3 has 15 amino acids. CDR3 region: CASTLMTGSNQPQHF. The DNA for the CDR3 is TGTGCCAGTACCCTTATGACAGGGAGCAATCAGCCCCAGCATTTT.

The chain uses TRBV7-3 and TRBJ2-3; D remains ambiguous. Trimming took off 6 bases at V and 7 bases at J, with 17 bases between the two ends. Germline values: CDR1 SGHTA, CDR2 FQGTGA. The CDR3 covers 14 residues. CDR3 nucleotides: TGTGCCAGCAGTGCCTCCCCGGGTCCGTATACGCAGTATTTT. Its translation is CASSASPGPYTQYF. The whole variable domain, remainder taken from reference TRBV7-3 and TRBJ2-3, is GAGVSQTPSNKVTEKGKYVELRCDPISGHTALYWYRQSLGQGPEFLIYFQGTGAADDSGLPNDRFFAVRPEGSVSTLKIQRTERGDSAVYLCASSASPGPYTQYFGPGTRLTVL.

The V call is TRBV27, the J call TRBJ1-2; 8 nucleotides match TRBD1. The V segment lost 9 bases and the J segment 7 bases; nucleotides outside the gene matches: 4. Per the germline V gene, CDR1 is MNHEY and CDR2 is SMNVEV (reference sequence). CDR3 length: 11 residues. CDR3 sequence: CASSQGAGYTF. In nucleotides, the CDR3 is TGTGCCAGTAGCCAGGGGGCTGGCTACACCTTC.

The CDR3, as DNA: TGTGCCAGCAGTGACCAGGGGGCCGGGGAGCTGTTTTTT. This codes for CASSDQGAGELFF. The rearrangement uses TRBV6-4 and TRBJ2-2; 7 bases are shared with TRBD1. J was trimmed by 6 bases and V by 2 bases; bases with no gene match: 0. This CDR3 comprises 13 residues. The germline gives CDR1 MRHNA, CDR2 SNTAGT.